Following are 29 T cell receptor beta chains from one sample sequenced in a study of cytomegalovirus exposure and HLA in healthy donors. Amplification used 60 Vbeta primers and 13 Jbeta primers. Measured with immunoSEQ multiplex PCR; TCRdb has only the in-frame clones, and not every one. The sample has about 120,000 clones; 79% are singletons. The sequenced material came from PBMCs. These receptors were collected from a man between 18 and 35 years old in good health and CMV-seronegative.

J is TRBJ2-5 and V is TRBV11-3; D is perhaps TRBD1 (6 bases). This CDR3 has 13 residues. Germline lookup yields CDR1 SGHNT and CDR2 YENEEA. V gave up 5 bases and J gave up 4 bases, with 11 bases separating them. The DNA of the CDR3 is TGTGCCAGCAGCCGGGACACGTTAGAGACCCAGTACTTC. Residues: CASSRDTLETQYF.

This clone was counted once. This chain connects TRBV21-1 to TRBJ2-1; the table assigns TRBD1, which was not confirmed against the DNA. TRBV21-1 is tagged as a pseudogene. This CDR3 contains 13 residues. The CDR3 loop reads CASSKAIRGLLFF. CDR3 sequence (DNA): TGTGCCAGCAGCAAAGCGATCAGGGGTCTGTTGTTCTTC.

V is TRBV11-2 and J is TRBJ2-1, with TRBD2 matching 8 bases. The CDR3 has 16 residues. In germline, CDR1 is SGHAT, CDR2 FQNNGV. V lost 6 bases to trimming and J lost 6 bases; unmatched junction nucleotides: 13. CDR3 bases: TGTGCCAGCAGAACTGTACGGGAGGGCCGTCGCAATGAGCAGTTCTTC. The encoded protein is CASRTVREGRRNEQFF.

The chain employs TRBV12-5 and TRBJ2-7; weak D call: TRBD1 (5 bases). Germline assignment: CDR1 LGHNT and CDR2 FRNRAP. Trimming took off 5 bases at V and 3 bases at J, with 17 bases between the two ends. CDR3 length: 15 residues. For the CDR3, the DNA is TGTGCTAGTGGTCAAGGGGCCCTATTCCTCTACGAGCAGTACTTC. It codes for CASGQGALFLYEQYF.

The rearrangement links TRBV5-1 to TRBJ2-7; D is perhaps TRBD1 (7 bases). Between the trimmed V and J ends, which lost 0 bases and 7 bases, there was a span of 14 bases. CDR3 length: 14 amino acids. The germline V gene encodes CDR1 SGHRS and CDR2 YFSETQ. The chain's CDR3 is CASSLDGQGGEQYV. The CDR3 DNA is TGCGCCAGCAGCTTGGATGGGCAGGGGGGAGAGCAGTACGTC.

The gene calls are TRBV18 and TRBJ2-7; unclear D gene. Trimming took 0 bases from V and 4 from J, leaving 10 bases between them. CDR3 length equals 14 residues. In germline, CDR1 is KGHSH, CDR2 LQKENI. The CDR3 DNA is TGTGCCAGCTCACCACCGTCGGCGGTATACGAGCAGTACTTC. It translates to CASSPPSAVYEQYF.

This clone was detected once. The rearrangement uses TRBV7-9 and TRBJ2-4; 10 nucleotides line up with TRBD2. This CDR3 has 17 residues. V lost 3 bases and J lost 4; bases outside the gene matches: 9. Germline values: CDR1 SEHNR, CDR2 FQNEAQ (reference sequence). The CDR3, as DNA: TGTGCCAGCAGCTTGGGGGACAGCGGGAGGGGGAAAAACATTCAGTACTTC. It codes for CASSLGDSGRGKNIQYF.

In its sample, this clone was seen a few times. The chain uses TRBV4-2 and TRBJ1-4, with 7 bases identical to TRBD1. The germline gives CDR1 LGHNA, CDR2 YNFKEQ. After removal of 1 base from V and 5 bases from J, the junction contained 4 bases not matched to a gene. CDR3 length equals 15 residues. CDR3 DNA sequence: TGTGCCAGCAGCCAAGTTGGGACAGAGAATGAAAAACTGTTTTTT. Translating gives CASSQVGTENEKLFF.

The chain uses TRBV5-4 and TRBJ2-7; 10 bases map to TRBD2. The CDR3 length is 15 residues. The V gene's germline CDR1 is SGHNT and CDR2 YYREEE (reference sequence). V trimming: 1 base; J trimming: 2 bases; junction bases outside the gene matches: 3. CDR3 amino acids: CASSLRLAGAYEQYF. The CDR3 DNA follows: TGTGCCAGCAGCTTGAGGCTAGCGGGAGCCTACGAGCAGTACTTC.

This clone occurred once. The V gene is TRBV7-9, the J gene TRBJ2-5, with D uncertain. V lost 2 bases to trimming and J lost 2 bases, with 9 bases between them. Germline V gene data show CDR1 as SEHNR and CDR2 as FQNEAQ (reference sequence). The CDR3 spans 14 residues. In DNA form, the CDR3 reads TGTGCCAGCAGCTTATGGGCGCTTCAAGAGACCCAGTACTTC. Translating it yields CASSLWALQETQYF.

The V and J genes are TRBV18 and TRBJ2-3; D is perhaps TRBD1 (5 bases). Germline assignment: CDR1 KGHSH and CDR2 LQKENI. The CDR3 spans 14 residues. V was pared by 1 base and J by 2 bases, with 7 bases between. CDR3: CASSPQGYTDTQYF. The CDR3 nucleotides are TGTGCCAGCTCACCACAGGGGTACACAGATACGCAGTATTTT.

The chain links TRBV4-3 to TRBJ2-5, with TRBD2 matching 8 bases. CDR1 is LGHNA and CDR2 is YSLEER in the germline V gene. V shed 1 base and J 5 bases; nucleotides not matched to a gene: 12. The CDR3 sequence is 17 residues long. The DNA of the CDR3 is TGCGCCAGCAGCCAAGGTGCTGTGGCGGGGGGCGGGGAGACCCAGTACTTC. Translating it yields CASSQGAVAGGGETQYF.

In this sample, this clone turned up a few times. The chain links TRBV30 to TRBJ2-3; possible D gene TRBD1, 6 bases. The CDR3 spans 14 residues. Trimming removed 2 bases from V and 0 bases from J, with 9 bases in between. CDR1 is GTSNPN, CDR2 SVGIG, per germline (reference sequence). The CDR3 protein is CAWSRTVSTDTQYF. CDR3 in DNA: TGTGCCTGGAGTAGGACAGTGAGCACAGATACGCAGTATTTT.

This chain's CDR3 is CASSLLPGRYGTKSTNEKLFF. As DNA, the CDR3 is TGTGCCAGCAGTTTACTCCCCGGACGCTACGGGACTAAATCAACTAATGAAAAACTGTTTTTT. This chain connects TRBV28 to TRBJ1-4; weak D call: TRBD1 (5 bases). This CDR3 region has 21 residues. CDR1 is MDHEN and CDR2 is SYDVKM in the germline V gene. V shed 2 bases and J shed 0 bases, with 25 bases lying between them.

The rearrangement uses TRBV19 and TRBJ1-5; D is perhaps TRBD1 (5 bases). V shed 3 bases and J shed 4 bases, with 10 bases lying between them. The CDR3 spans 14 residues. CDR1 is LNHDA and CDR2 is SQIVND in the germline V gene (reference sequence). The CDR3 DNA sequence: TGTGCCAGTAGTATCCCAGGGACTAATCAGCCCCAGCATTTT. Protein sequence: CASSIPGTNQPQHF.

As to this clone: The same CDR3 is also encoded by other DNA sequences in this sample. The genes are TRBV28 and TRBJ1-5; weak D call: TRBD1 (5 bases). The germline V and J ends were trimmed by 6 bases and 3 bases, with 15 bases remaining between them. The germline CDR1 and CDR2 sequences are MDHEN and SYDVKM. CDR3 length: 15 residues. CDR3 residues: CASSLSGAYNQPQHF. Written as DNA, the CDR3 is TGTGCCAGCAGCCTAAGCGGGGCCTACAATCAGCCCCAGCATTTT. Variable domain in full (rest from reference TRBV28 and TRBJ1-5): DVKVTQSSRYLVKRTGEKVFLECVQDMDHENMFWYRQDPGLGLRLIYFSYDVKMKEKGDIPEGYSVSREKKERFSLILESASTNQTSMYLCASSLSGAYNQPQHFGDGTRLSIL.

The chain combines TRBV9 with TRBJ1-6; 7 bases match TRBD1. The CDR3 spans 15 residues. The V gene's germline CDR1 is SGDLS and CDR2 YYNGEE. The V and J ends lost 2 bases and 10 bases, in that order; junction bases with no gene match: 9. The CDR3 region is CASSVSEQGLSPLHF. The CDR3 DNA reads TGTGCCAGCAGCGTCTCAGAACAGGGGCTGTCACCCCTCCACTTT.

The rearrangement links TRBV4-2 to TRBJ1-3; D perhaps matches TRBD1 (5 bases). Germline V gives CDR1 LGHNA, CDR2 YNFKEQ. V was shortened by 1 base and J by 1 base, with 14 bases between the two germline ends. The CDR3 loop spans 17 amino acids. The CDR3 loop is CASSQVPAGTSGNTIYF. CDR3 nucleotides: TGTGCCAGCAGCCAAGTACCGGCTGGGACTTCTGGAAACACCATATATTTT.

The chain joins TRBV7-2 to TRBJ2-7; 8 positions agree with TRBD2. V was clipped by 2 bases and J by 6 bases; unmatched bases: 12. The CDR3 totals 16 residues. From germline, CDR1 is SGHTA and CDR2 FQGNSA. The DNA for the CDR3 is TGTGCCAGCAGCTTAACGGGGGGGCTAGGCAGAGGCGAGCAGTACTTC. Protein sequence: CASSLTGGLGRGEQYF.

This clone was seen only once. The rearrangement uses TRBV21-1 and TRBJ1-1; TRBD1, the D gene given by the table, was not confirmed from the DNA. TRBV21-1 has pseudogene status. This CDR3 contains 17 residues. CDR3 region: CASSTRRDSPRNTEAFF. DNA for the CDR3: TGTGCCAGCAGCACCCGGCGGGACAGTCCCCGGAACACTGAAGCTTTCTTT.

About this clone itself: A read error is likely, as this CDR3 ends without the conserved phenylalanine or tryptophan. V is TRBV2 and J is TRBJ1-2; possibly TRBD1 for D (6 bases). Per germline, CDR1 SNHLY and CDR2 FYNNEI. The CDR3 has 14 amino acids. The V and J ends lost 8 bases and 6 bases respectively, with 19 bases between them. The CDR3 loop is CASGNLTGLHGYTL. CDR3 DNA sequence: TGTGCCAGCGGAAACCTGACAGGTTTGCATGGCTACACCCTC.

The chain is built from TRBV19 and TRBJ1-5; D is possibly TRBD1 (6 bases). Germline loops: CDR1 LNHDA, CDR2 SQIVND (reference sequence). V was shortened by 3 bases and J by 4 bases, with 16 bases between the two germline ends. This CDR3 is built from 16 residues. CDR3 coding DNA: TGTGCCAGTAGTATCACAGGGCAGGCCTCGAATCAGCCCCAGCATTTT. It is translated as CASSITGQASNQPQHF.

The V call is TRBV6-1, the J call TRBJ2-3; no clear D gene. The CDR3 loop spans 15 amino acids. Germline values: CDR1 MNHNS, CDR2 SASEGT. The ends were cut back, 4 bases at V and 4 bases at J, with 15 bases in the middle. CDR3 nucleotides: TGTGCCAGCAGTGTAAGGCTAGGCGGCGCAGATACGCAGTATTTT. It translates to CASSVRLGGADTQYF.

V and J are TRBV5-1 and TRBJ2-2; the match to TRBD2 covers 10 bases. V trimming: 0 bases; J trimming: 6 bases; junction bases outside the gene matches: 5. Germline V lookup: CDR1 SGHRS, CDR2 YFSETQ. This CDR3 has 16 residues. The CDR3 is CASSLDLAGVAGELFF. The CDR3 DNA reads TGCGCCAGCAGCTTGGACCTAGCGGGAGTTGCCGGGGAGCTGTTTTTT.

The V gene is TRBV7-9, the J gene TRBJ1-1, with TRBD1 matching over 9 bases. The trim removed 3 bases at V and 3 bases at J, leaving 5 bases unmatched. The CDR3 has 15 amino acids. CDR1 is SEHNR, CDR2 FQNEAQ, per germline (reference sequence). CDR3 coding DNA: TGTGCCAGCAGCTTGGGACAGGGTGTCGACACTGAAGCTTTCTTT. Its translation: CASSLGQGVDTEAFF.

The chain employs TRBV7-2 and TRBJ2-5, with 7 bases lining up with TRBD2. CDR1 and CDR2 (germline): SGHTA, FQGNSA. This CDR3 region has 17 residues. The V gene end was trimmed by 1 base and the J gene end by 4 bases; junction bases not matched to a gene: 12. CDR3 loop: CASSLVVGGSSSETQYF. In DNA, the CDR3 is TGTGCCAGCAGCTTAGTGGTTGGCGGGAGTTCATCAGAGACCCAGTACTTC.

The chain is built from TRBV5-5 and TRBJ2-5; D remains unclear. The CDR3 totals 14 residues. The ends were cut back, 1 base at V and 0 bases at J, with 7 bases in the middle. Germline V gene data show CDR1 as SGHKS and CDR2 as YYEKEE (reference sequence). The CDR3 spells CASSLFVDQETQYF. In nucleotides, the CDR3 is TGTGCCAGCAGCTTGTTCGTAGACCAAGAGACCCAGTACTTC. Looking up the rest from reference TRBV5-5 and TRBJ2-5 gives the full variable domain: DAGVTQSPTHLIKTRGQQVTLRCSPISGHKSVSWYQQVLGQGPQFIFQYYEKEERGRGNFPDRFSARQFPNYSSELNVNALLLGDSALYLCASSLFVDQETQYFGPGTRLLVL.

V and J are TRBV19 and TRBJ2-1; no firm D call. Trimming left V 5 bases short and J 4 bases short, with 18 bases between. Per germline, CDR1 LNHDA and CDR2 SQIVND (reference sequence). This CDR3 is 16 amino acids long. The CDR3 DNA reads TGTGCCAGTAGTGATCCGCGTGGCGGATTTTACAATGAGCAGTTCTTC. Amino acids: CASSDPRGGFYNEQFF.

The V gene is TRBV6-6, the J gene TRBJ2-4; perhaps TRBD2 as D (6 bases). Trimming cost V 0 bases and J 7 bases, with 10 bases left between them. Germline CDR1 reads MNHNY; CDR2 reads SVGAGI (reference sequence). There are 14 residues in the CDR3. CDR3 DNA sequence: TGTGCCAGCAGTTACTCGGAGGGTAGCAACATTCAGTACTTC. Its translation: CASSYSEGSNIQYF.